This T cell receptor beta chain emerged from a study of T cell repertoires in cytomegalovirus infection (dated by TCRdb to the late 2010s). A note on the overall study: Peptide stimulations targeted recently identified HLA-C-restricted CMV epitopes, whose presentation resists viral immunomodulation, together with well-studied HLA-B-restricted epitopes. The HLA type of each donor mattered for the analysis, because public TCR beta signatures pointed to carriage of CMV infection along with the matching HLA type. What the authors observed across the whole study: In both this cohort and an independent cohort of 350 or so donors, the cumulative frequency of public TCR beta family members distinguished carriers of CMV infection plus the relevant HLA type. The ex vivo response was dominated by HLA-C-restricted CMV-specific TCR beta clonotypes, which also provided the single most frequent clonotype in two of eight donors.

There are a few counts of this clonotype. Its antigen is currently not known. No much larger clonotype is one base removed from it; base qualities were not supplied. Sequenced on an Illumina HiSeq 1500. Clones were called with MiXCR by TCRdb after fastp trimmed the public reads at Q25, and only in-frame beta chains were retained. All rows with the same CDR3 protein become a single entry with the most common DNA and genes. This sample is represented by more than 95,000 distinct CDR3 sequences; over 25% of them were singletons. 58% of the sample is in the top ten clones. The sample's treatment or condition, from its label and the paper: in vitro stimulation with specific CMV peptide epitopes to enrich CMV-specific T cells. The source material was CD8+ T cells from cultured PBMCs, sampled from culture after CMV antigen stimulation. The clonotype originates from a human donor in good health (CMV status not recorded). Some clones in this sample may be carry-over from other donors' samples.

The DNA sequence is given as TGTGCCAGCAGCTTAGTTAAGTCGAGCCAGGGGGACACTGAAGCTTTCTTT. Translation gives CASSLVKSSQGDTEAFF. The chain employs TRBV7-9 and TRBJ1-1; 7 central bases correspond to TRBD1. CDR1 and CDR2 are drawn from the germline V gene (reference sequence): SEHNR, FQNEAQ. V is pruned by 1 base and J by 3 bases, leaving 11 bases of the junction without a gene match. The CDR3 goes from the cysteine to the phenylalanine over 17 residues. The read is trimmed to its CDR3 DNA, 51 bases read in frame from base 1. The full variable domain, completed from the reference TRBV7-9 and TRBJ1-1 proteins outside the CDR3, reads DTGVSQNPRHKITKRGQNVTFRCDPISEHNRLYWYRQTLGQGPEFLTYFQNEAQLEKSRLLSDRFSAERPKGSFSTLEIQRTEQGDSAMYLCASSLVKSSQGDTEAFFGQGTRLTVV.